A single sample is the source of the 10 T cell receptor beta chains below, sequenced in a study of tumor-infiltrating lymphocytes in primary liver carcinoma. The investigators made TCR beta cDNA from approximately 510 ng total RNA, using a constant-region primer. Investigators got TCR beta libraries out of three nested multiplex PCR rounds, done with slightly modified ARM-PCR. Amplification in the first two PCR rounds was performed using TRBV1-TRBV30 forward primers and a C-beta reverse primer for 10 cycles each. MiXCR, run by TCRdb on the multiplex PCR reads, gives a single entry per CDR3 protein. Among hundreds of thousands of distinct CDR3 sequences listed, 58% were seen once. Both blood RNA, taken from unsorted whole blood, and germline DNA were extracted. Input material: peripheral blood. Receptor source: a woman under 40 with primary liver carcinoma and hepatitis B virus infection.

A word on this clonotype: The CDR3 carries no conserved terminal phenylalanine or tryptophan, so it likely arises from a read error. V is TRBV6-1 and J is TRBJ1-1, with D perhaps TRBD1 (5 bases). The V gene lost 6 bases and the J gene lost 3 bases, with 11 bases spanning the gap. The CDR3 covers 13 residues. Germline CDR1 reads MNHNS; CDR2 reads SASEGT. The CDR3 DNA reads as TGTGCCAGCAGCCTTAGACAGTACACTGAAGCTTTCTTG. Translated: CASSLRQYTEAFL.

As regards this clonotype: At one end, the junction sequence differs from germline, possibly due to a read error. The chain is built from TRBV12-3 or TRBV12-4 and TRBJ2-7; D uncertain. This CDR3 is built from 15 residues. CDR3 nucleotide sequence: TGTGCTAGCAGTTTTAGTAGTGGAGCTCAAGGCGAGCAGTACTTC. Protein: CASSFSSGAQGEQYF.

As regards this clonotype: The conserved phenylalanine or tryptophan is not found at the CDR3 terminus, so this likely reflects a read error. This chain connects TRBV6-6 to TRBJ2-1; 8 positions agree with TRBD2. V dropped 6 bases and J dropped 4; count of bases not matched to a gene: 8. The CDR3 sequence is 15 residues long. Per the germline V gene, CDR1 is MNHNY and CDR2 is SVGAGI (reference sequence). The chain's CDR3 is CASSSTSERYNEQFV. The CDR3 region has the DNA TGTGCCAGCAGCTCGACTAGCGAGAGATACAATGAGCAGTTCGTC.

This chain uses TRBV6-2 or TRBV6-3 with TRBJ2-7; 7 positions agree with TRBD1. V lost 5 bases, J lost 0 bases, and 4 bases stayed unmatched. Germline V gives CDR1 MNHEY, CDR2 SVGEGT. The length of the CDR3 is 14 residues. CDR3 sequence reads: CASSRGQRSYEQYF. For the CDR3, the DNA is TGTGCCAGCAGTAGGGGACAGCGCTCCTACGAGCAGTACTTC.

Points on this clonotype: This likely comes from a read error, as the CDR3 has no conserved phenylalanine or tryptophan at its end. It is unclear where the CDR3 begins or ends on the DNA, so no DNA is shown, and the CDR3 is as TCRdb lists it. The chain uses TRBV11-2 and TRBJ2-2; no check of the table's D call, TRBD1, against the DNA was made. The CDR3 length equals 14 residues, ends included. The germline V gene encodes CDR1 SGHAT and CDR2 FQNNGV. CDR3 amino acids: CASSDRQDTGELLS.

This clonotype occurred once. The junction and the germline gene differ at one end; a read error may be behind it. This sequence joins TRBV5-4 and TRBJ1-2; TRBD1 might be the D (5 bases). Germline V CDR1 and CDR2: SGHNT, YYREEE (reference sequence). The CDR3 loop spans 16 amino acids. The CDR3 nucleotides are TGTGCCAGCAACTTGCCCCTCCCAGGGACTAACTATGGCTACACCTTC. The encoded protein is CASNLPLPGTNYGYTF. The variable domain in full, completed from reference TRBV5-4 and TRBJ1-2, reads ETGVTQSPTHLIKTRGQQVTLRCSSQSGHNTVSWYQQALGQGPQFIFQYYREEENGRGNFPPRFSGLQFPNYSSELNVNALELDDSALYLCASNLPLPGTNYGYTFGSGTRLTVV.

A word on this clonotype: The germline gene is not matched at one end of the junction; a read error may be the cause. V is TRBV6-2 or TRBV6-3 and J is TRBJ1-1; D uncertain. Germline-derived CDR1 and CDR2 are MNHEY and SVGEGT. CDR3 length: 15 residues. This CDR3 is CASSYSKRGDTEASF. In DNA, the CDR3 is TGTGCCAGCAGTTATTCTAAACGCGGTGACACTGAAGCTTCCTTT.

As to this clonotype: One end of the junction varies from germline; a read error may be responsible. The chain uses TRBV6-5 and TRBJ1-1; 9 nucleotides line up with TRBD1. The V gene's germline CDR1 is MNHEY and CDR2 SVGAGI. The CDR3 runs 17 residues. CDR3 nucleotides: TGTGCCAGCAGTAGCGGGGACAGGGCAAGTTATGACACTGAAGTTTTCTTT. Protein: CASSSGDRASYDTEVFF.

This clonotype was seen a handful of times. The chain uses TRBV6-6 and TRBJ1-6; tentatively, D is TRBD1 (6 bases). Deletions cut 6 bases from V and 5 bases from J, with 20 bases between. CDR1 MNHNY and CDR2 SVGAGI come from the germline V gene (reference sequence). CDR3 length: 17 residues. The CDR3 region has the DNA TGTGCCAGCAGGCCGACCAGGGGCGCATCTAATAATTCACCCCTCCACTTT. The encoded protein is CASRPTRGASNNSPLHF.

Points on this clonotype: This could be a read error, since a much larger clone is one nucleotide away. The chain combines TRBV29-1 with TRBJ1-1; 9 bases align to TRBD1. The V and J ends lost 7 bases and 6 bases, in that order; junction bases with no gene match: 18. The germline gives CDR1 SQVTM, CDR2 ANQGSEA. The CDR3 contains 16 residues. The CDR3 DNA is TGCAGCGCTTTAACTTTCCCAGGACAGGGGACCGCTGAAGCTTTCTTT. This gives the protein CSALTFPGQGTAEAFF.